This T cell receptor (beta chain) was identified in a study of cytomegalovirus exposure and HLA in healthy donors. CDR1 is SGDLS and CDR2 is YYNGEE in the germline V gene. V was pared by 2 bases and J by 7 bases, with 13 bases between. This CDR3 is built from 14 residues. Produced via immunoSEQ multiplex PCR; TCRdb's table is partial and in-frame only. The sample lists around 300,000 clones, 65% to 90% occurring once. The clonotype comes from a woman younger than 30 in good health and CMV-seronegative. This chain links TRBV9 with TRBJ1-5; no firm D call. Sequenced: PBMCs. CDR3 DNA sequence: TGTGCCAGCAGCGTCGAAGACCAGCGACAGCCCCAGCATTTT. Translated, it gives CASSVEDQRQPQHF.